This T cell receptor beta chain was captured by sequencing in a study of T cell changes during pregnancy in multiple sclerosis. This CDR3 spans 13 amino acids. Germline V gene sequence: CDR1 SQVTM, CDR2 ANQGSEA. A note on this clone: One end of the junction fails to match germline, which may point to a read error.

Profiling relied on immunoSEQ multiplex PCR, and the TCRdb table lists in-frame clones only, not all of them. The sample comprises about 60,000 clones, around 92% of which are singletons, and about 0.9% rests with the top ten. This rearrangement joins TRBV29-1 to TRBJ1-1, with D possibly matching TRBD1 (6 bases). The clonotype originates from a female donor with multiple sclerosis, enrolled in a pregnancy study. The material was peripheral blood, obtained in the first trimester of pregnancy. CDR3 sequence (DNA): TGCAGCGGCAAGACAGGTCAAAACACTGAAACTTTCTTT. Translation gives CSGKTGQNTETFF.